A selection of T cell receptor beta chains follows, all from one sample in a study of regulatory T cells in long-lasting Graves disease. MiXCR was run by TCRdb on the multiplex PCR reads, yielding one entry per CDR3 protein. Here the sample spans about 560,000 distinct CDR3 sequences, about 16% being singletons. The sample was also reused in another study, on T cells in Graves' hyperthyroidism and ophthalmopathy.

The sequencing here drew on peripheral blood mononuclear cells (PBMCs), taken at new diagnosis, from a patient treated with antithyroid drugs. The receptors derive from a man between 18 and 29 years old with Graves disease. The CDR3 runs from the conserved cysteine through the conserved F or W. The D gene is left open where the match is weak. The size of a clone is reported for some rows only, either as once, few or many, or as a class for expanded clones.

clone_size	v_call	j_call	d_call	cdr3_nt	cdr3_aa
NA	TRBV20-1	TRBJ2-2	TRBD2	TGCAGTGCTAGTCCGGGACTAGCGGTGAACACCGGGGAGCTGTTTTTT	CSASPGLAVNTGELFF
NA	TRBV6-2/TRBV6-3	TRBJ1-6	NA	TGTGCCAGCAGTTCCCCGGAAGATTCACCCCTCCACTTT	CASSSPEDSPLHF
many	TRBV12-3/TRBV12-4	TRBJ2-4	TRBD2	TGTGCCAGCAGCAGGGGACTAGCATTAAACATTCAGTACTTC	CASSRGLALNIQYF
few	TRBV30	TRBJ2-1	NA	TGTGCCTGGAGTATAGCGGAGGCGTCCTACAATGAGCAGTTCTTC	CAWSIAEASYNEQFF
many	TRBV5-1	TRBJ2-3	TRBD1	TGCGCCAGCAGTTCGGGACAGGGGGTCCCAGATACGCAGTATTTT	CASSSGQGVPDTQYF
many	TRBV5-1	TRBJ2-4	TRBD1	TGCGCCAGCAGCTCATCAGGACAGGCCCACCCCAAAAACATTCAGTACTTC	CASSSSGQAHPKNIQYF
many	TRBV27	TRBJ2-1	NA	TGTGCCAGCAGCGGGTACAGAGGCTACAATGAGCAGTTCTTC	CASSGYRGYNEQFF
many	TRBV12-3/TRBV12-4	TRBJ2-3	TRBD2	TGTGCCAGCAGTTCCTGGACTAGCCCAGGCGGGTCCACAGATACGCAGTATTTT	CASSSWTSPGGSTDTQYF
NA	TRBV9	TRBJ2-7	NA	TGTGCCAGCAGCGGTGAGAGCGGGCTAGCCTACGAGCAGTACTTC	CASSGESGLAYEQYF
many	TRBV3-1	TRBJ1-2	NA	TGTGCCAGCACTCAAGGAGGTGAGGGGACCTATGGCTACACCTTC	CASTQGGEGTYGYTF
NA	TRBV7-2	TRBJ2-2	NA	TGTGCCAGCAGCTTAGGTGGCGGGTACACCGGGGAGCTGTTTTTT	CASSLGGGYTGELFF
many	TRBV20-1	TRBJ2-3	TRBD2	TGCAGTGCTAGAACTAGCGGGATTCCCCGAGCAGATACGCAGTATTTT	CSARTSGIPRADTQYF
many	TRBV28	TRBJ2-7	NA	TGTGCCAGCAGCGAAGGTGGTCAGGAGCAGTACTTC	CASSEGGQEQYF
NA	TRBV6-2/TRBV6-3	TRBJ2-1	TRBD2	TGTGCCAGCAGTTACTCGACTAGCGGGGACAATGAGCAGTTCTTC	CASSYSTSGDNEQFF
few	TRBV12-3/TRBV12-4	TRBJ1-1	NA	TGTGCCAGCAGTTTTTCAGGTACTGCTTTCTTT	CASSFSGTAFF
NA	TRBV28	TRBJ2-1	TRBD2	TGTGCCAGCAGGAGGGGGACTAGCGGGAGTTATGAGCAGTTCTTC	CASRRGTSGSYEQFF
NA	TRBV7-9	TRBJ1-2	NA	TGTGCCAGCAGCCTTAACCGGGACCCCGGCGGCTACACCTTC	CASSLNRDPGGYTF
NA	TRBV19	TRBJ1-2	NA	TGTGCCAGTAGTATCACAGCGGCTAACTATGGCTACACCTTC	CASSITAANYGYTF
few	TRBV19	TRBJ2-1	TRBD2	TGTGCCAGTAGTAGCGGACTAGCGGGGGAACTGGGTGAGCAGTTCTTC	CASSSGLAGELGEQFF
many	TRBV6-2/TRBV6-3	TRBJ2-7	NA	TGTGCCAGCAGTTACCGACCTACAGGTTACGAGCAGTACTTC	CASSYRPTGYEQYF
few	TRBV10-1	TRBJ2-3	NA	TGCGCCAGCTCGTCCTCTTTTGTCTCAGATACGCAGTATTTT	CASSSSFVSDTQYF
many	TRBV28	TRBJ2-1	TRBD2	TGTGCCAGCAGCAAAAAGGGACTAGCGGTACCAGAGAGTAGGGATGAGCAGTTCTTC	CASSKKGLAVPESRDEQFF
few	TRBV30	TRBJ2-5	TRBD2	TGTGCCTGGACTAGCGGGTTTAAAGAGACCCAGTACTTC	CAWTSGFKETQYF
many	TRBV27	TRBJ2-3	TRBD1	TGTGCCAGCAGTCCTGGGACAGCCTCACATTTAGATACGCAGTATTTT	CASSPGTASHLDTQYF
many	TRBV27	TRBJ2-1	TRBD1	TGTGCCAGTCGAACCGGGACAGGGTTCCACAATGAGCAGTTCTTC	CASRTGTGFHNEQFF
many	TRBV3-1	TRBJ2-1	TRBD2	TGTGCCAGCAGCCAAGGACTAGCGGGAACAAATGAGCAGTTCTTC	CASSQGLAGTNEQFF
few	TRBV6-1	TRBJ2-5	NA	TGTGCCAGCAAGGGACATAGTTTAGAGACCCAGTACTTC	CASKGHSLETQYF
NA	TRBV9	TRBJ2-5	TRBD1	TGTGCCAGCAGCGTAGATGGCAGGGGGCCGGAGACCCAGTACTTC	CASSVDGRGPETQYF